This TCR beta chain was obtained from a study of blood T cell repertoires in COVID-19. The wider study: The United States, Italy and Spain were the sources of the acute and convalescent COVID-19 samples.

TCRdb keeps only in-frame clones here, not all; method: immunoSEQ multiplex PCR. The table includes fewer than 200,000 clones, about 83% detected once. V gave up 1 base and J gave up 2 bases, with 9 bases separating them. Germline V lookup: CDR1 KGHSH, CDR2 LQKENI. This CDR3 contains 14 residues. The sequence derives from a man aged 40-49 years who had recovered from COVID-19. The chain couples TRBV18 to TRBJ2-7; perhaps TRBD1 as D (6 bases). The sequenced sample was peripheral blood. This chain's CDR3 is CASSPQDRTYEQYF. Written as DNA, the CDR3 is TGTGCCAGCTCACCACAGGACAGAACCTACGAGCAGTACTTC. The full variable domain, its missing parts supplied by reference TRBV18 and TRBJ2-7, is NAGVMQNPRHLVRRRGQEARLRCSPMKGHSHVYWYRQLPEEGLKFMVYLQKENIIDESGMPKERFSAEFPKEGPSILRIQQVVRGDSAAYFCASSPQDRTYEQYFGPGTRLTVT.